A single sample is the source of the 29 T cell receptor beta chains below, sequenced in a study of OX40 agonist ivuxolimab in advanced cancers. TCRdb's copy holds only in-frame clones and misses some; the assay was immunoSEQ multiplex PCR. The data contain approximately 45,000 clones, about nine tenths of them singletons. Source: CD4+ or CD8+ T cells sorted from blood, taken in a trial of the OX40 agonist ivuxolimab. Receptors were obtained from an adult with an advanced solid tumor such as melanoma, head and neck, liver or kidney cancer.

The chain combines TRBV7-3 with TRBJ2-7, with 8 bases that match TRBD1. Germline CDR1 and CDR2: SGHTA and FQGTGA. The CDR3 covers 15 residues. V shed 4 bases, J shed 4 bases, and the junction held 9 bases outside the gene matches. CDR3 DNA: TGTGCCAGCAGCTCCGACAGGGGCGCCGGGTACGAGCAGTACTTC. Translating gives CASSSDRGAGYEQYF. Full variable domain (rest looked up from reference TRBV7-3 and TRBJ2-7): GAGVSQTPSNKVTEKGKYVELRCDPISGHTALYWYRQSLGQGPEFLIYFQGTGAADDSGLPNDRFFAVRPEGSVSTLKIQRTERGDSAVYLCASSSDRGAGYEQYFGPGTRLTVT.

DNA for the CDR3: TGTGCCAGCAGCCATGGGACAAGGGTGGATCAGCCCCAGCATTTT. This gives the protein CASSHGTRVDQPQHF. V and J are TRBV5-6 and TRBJ1-5, with D possibly matching TRBD1 (6 bases). The CDR3 loop spans 15 amino acids. Germline CDR1 and CDR2: SGHDT and YYEEEE. V dropped 4 bases and J dropped 5 bases, with 16 bases sitting between them.

This chain connects TRBV6-6 to TRBJ2-7; D unclear. Germline V CDR1 and CDR2: MNHNY, SVGAGI (reference sequence). CDR3 length: 15 residues. Trimming took 5 bases from V and 0 from J, leaving 14 bases between them. The CDR3 DNA reads as TGTGCCAGCAGTCGAGGTGGGCAGTACTCCTACGAGCAGTACTTC. Translated: CASSRGGQYSYEQYF.

This clone appeared a single time. The gene calls are TRBV5-1 and TRBJ2-7; TRBD2 matches at 11 bases. Per germline, CDR1 SGHRS and CDR2 YFSETQ. The CDR3 runs 14 residues. J was trimmed by 6 bases and V by 0 bases; bases with no gene match: 2. CDR3 coding DNA: TGCGCCAGCAGCTTGGTTCTAGCGGGGGGCGAGCAGTACTTC. Translation gives CASSLVLAGGEQYF.

The genes are TRBV6-1 and TRBJ1-5; a weak D match, TRBD1 (5 bases). The J call could be wrong; TRBJ2-3 is a better fit for the DNA end. This CDR3 has 15 amino acids. Germline V gene lookup returns CDR1 MNHNS and CDR2 SASEGT. CDR3 residues: CASSADTASNQPQYF. The DNA for the CDR3 is TGTGCCAGCAGTGCGGACACGGCCAGCAATCAGCCCCAGTATTTT.

This clone showed up just a few times. The V and J genes are TRBV2 and TRBJ2-5, with D tentatively TRBD2 (5 bases). Trimming took 0 bases from V and 4 from J, leaving 12 bases between them. Germline lookup yields CDR1 SNHLY and CDR2 FYNNEI. The CDR3 runs to 15 residues. The CDR3 region has the DNA TGTGCCAGCAGTGAAGCGGGCCTAGCAGGAGAGACCCAGTACTTC. As protein: CASSEAGLAGETQYF.

This clone has more than one count but fewer than ten. J is TRBJ2-7 and V is TRBV7-3; 7 positions match TRBD2. The CDR3 consists of 14 residues. Germline V gives CDR1 SGHTA, CDR2 FQGTGA. The ends lost 5 bases at V and 0 bases at J; junction bases unmatched: 4. The CDR3 coding sequence is TGTGCCAGCAGCCCCGGCGGGAGCTCCTACGAGCAGTACTTC. Its translation is CASSPGGSSYEQYF.

This chain connects TRBV7-2 to TRBJ2-7; 8 nucleotides line up with TRBD1. With V trimmed by 3 bases and J by 4 bases, 8 bases remained unmatched. The CDR3 sequence is 15 residues long. CDR1 is SGHTA and CDR2 is FQGNSA in the germline V gene. DNA of the CDR3: TGTGCCAGCAGCTTCGACCGGGACAGGCTGTACGAGCAGTACTTC. It codes for CASSFDRDRLYEQYF. The entire variable domain, with the rest obtained from reference TRBV7-2 and TRBJ2-7, is as follows: GAGVSQSPSNKVTEKGKDVELRCDPISGHTALYWYRQSLGQGLEFLIYFQGNSAPDKSGLPSDRFSAERTGGSVSTLTIQRTQQEDSAVYLCASSFDRDRLYEQYFGPGTRLTVT.

V and J are TRBV4-3 and TRBJ2-7, with D possibly matching TRBD2 (6 bases). This CDR3 has 17 amino acids. Germline CDR1 reads LGHNA; CDR2 reads YSLEER. Trimming removed 0 bases from V and 6 bases from J, with 21 bases in between. CDR3 in DNA: TGCGCCAGCAGCCAAGATCCAGTTAGCGGCCTTAGTTTCGAGCAGTACTTC. Translated: CASSQDPVSGLSFEQYF.

V usage is TRBV14 and J usage is TRBJ1-1; possible D gene TRBD1, 5 bases. The CDR3 extends over 15 amino acids. Germline-derived CDR1 and CDR2 are SGHDN and FVKESK. With 1 base removed from V and 2 bases from J, the gap between germline ends came to 11 bases. The CDR3 reads CASSQVWGGNTEAFF. The CDR3 DNA reads TGTGCCAGCAGCCAAGTCTGGGGCGGAAACACTGAAGCTTTCTTT.

The CDR3 region is CASSWLGTGFTYEQYF. In nucleotides, the CDR3 is TGCGCCAGCAGCTGGCTCGGGACAGGGTTTACCTACGAGCAGTACTTC. The chain combines TRBV5-1 with TRBJ2-7; 9 nucleotides align to TRBD1. This CDR3 has 16 residues. Germline CDR1 and CDR2: SGHRS and YFSETQ. J was trimmed by 2 bases and V by 3 bases; bases with no gene match: 9.

The rearrangement joins TRBV14 to TRBJ2-1; D is possibly TRBD1 or TRBD2 (5 bases each). V was shortened by 8 bases and J by 6 bases, with 8 bases between the two germline ends. This CDR3 has 11 amino acids. CDR1 is SGHDN, CDR2 FVKESK, per germline. CDR3 coding DNA: TGTGCCAGCGAGGGGCCCAATGAGCAGTTCTTC. Translated: CASEGPNEQFF.

The chain combines TRBV4-2 with TRBJ2-7; D is possibly TRBD1 (6 bases). With 4 bases removed from V and 4 bases from J, the gap between germline ends came to 17 bases. The CDR3 runs 15 residues. Germline CDR1 and CDR2: LGHNA and YNFKEQ. The chain's CDR3 is CASSLGAGGQYEQYF. The CDR3 nucleotides read TGTGCCAGCAGCCTAGGCGCCGGCGGACAGTACGAGCAGTACTTC.

V usage is TRBV4-1 and J usage is TRBJ1-2; D is uncertain. V was trimmed by 0 bases and J by 3 bases, leaving 11 bases between them. Germline V gene sequence: CDR1 MGHRA, CDR2 YSYEKL. The CDR3 extends over 15 amino acids. CDR3 DNA: TGCGCCAGCAGCCAAGATCGGGGAGTGGACTATGGCTACACCTTC. This codes for CASSQDRGVDYGYTF.

The chain links TRBV5-8 to TRBJ2-1; 9 bases agree with TRBD1. The CDR3 runs to 16 residues. CDR1 and CDR2 (germline): SGHTS, YDEGEE. The trim removed 8 bases at V and 0 bases at J, leaving 9 bases unmatched. In DNA, the CDR3 is TGTGCCAGTTTAACAGGGGGCGCCCCCTCCTACAATGAGCAGTTCTTC. Translating it yields CASLTGGAPSYNEQFF.

The chain employs TRBV11-2 and TRBJ2-3; unclear D gene. V lost 3 bases and J lost 2, with 9 bases in between. Germline V gene data show CDR1 as SGHAT and CDR2 as FQNNGV. The CDR3 is 14 residues long. The CDR3 DNA reads TGTGCCAGCAGCTTTCATAGTCCCACAGATACGCAGTATTTT. Encoded protein: CASSFHSPTDTQYF.

This clone was observed once. The gene calls are TRBV9 and TRBJ2-3, with TRBD1 matching over 8 bases. The ends lost 0 bases at V and 0 bases at J; junction bases unmatched: 6. CDR1 is SGDLS and CDR2 is YYNGEE in the germline V gene. This CDR3 is built from 17 residues. The CDR3 protein is CASSVGQGPYSTDTQYF. The DNA of the CDR3 is TGTGCCAGCAGCGTAGGACAGGGGCCCTACAGCACAGATACGCAGTATTTT. Full variable domain (rest looked up from reference TRBV9 and TRBJ2-3): DSGVTQTPKHLITATGQRVTLRCSPRSGDLSVYWYQQSLDQGLQFLIQYYNGEERAKGNILERFSAQQFPDLHSELNLSSLELGDSALYFCASSVGQGPYSTDTQYFGPGTRLTVL.

This clone has just a few counts. J is TRBJ2-5 and V is TRBV5-1; D may be TRBD2 (7 bases). Trimming shortened V by 0 bases and J by 1 base, and 13 bases separated the two germline ends. From germline, CDR1 is SGHRS and CDR2 YFSETQ. The CDR3 is 16 residues long. CDR3 sequence (DNA): TGCGCCAGCAGCTTGGACGGGGGGCTAGCCCAAGAGACCCAGTACTTC. It is translated as CASSLDGGLAQETQYF. The whole variable domain, remainder taken from reference TRBV5-1 and TRBJ2-5, is KAGVTQTPRYLIKTRGQQVTLSCSPISGHRSVSWYQQTPGQGLQFLFEYFSETQRNKGNFPGRFSGRQFSNSRSEMNVSTLELGDSALYLCASSLDGGLAQETQYFGPGTRLLVL.

The V gene is TRBV4-1, the J gene TRBJ1-5; no firm D call. Per the germline V gene, CDR1 is MGHRA and CDR2 is YSYEKL. The V gene lost 0 bases and the J gene lost 3 bases, with 15 bases spanning the gap. The CDR3 length is 17 residues. The CDR3 is CASSQESSWILNQPQHF. CDR3 nucleotides: TGCGCCAGCAGCCAAGAGAGCTCCTGGATCCTCAATCAGCCCCAGCATTTT.

The chain couples TRBV19 to TRBJ2-2, with 11 bases lining up with TRBD1. The trim removed 8 bases at V and 1 base at J, leaving 6 bases unmatched. The length of the CDR3 is 16 residues. Germline lookup yields CDR1 LNHDA and CDR2 SQIVND (reference sequence). CDR3 protein: CASEPGQGGNTGELFF. The CDR3 DNA sequence: TGTGCCAGTGAACCGGGACAGGGGGGGAACACCGGGGAGCTGTTTTTT.

About this clone itself: The same CDR3 is also encoded by other DNA sequences in this sample. This sequence joins TRBV28 and TRBJ2-2; D remains ambiguous. CDR1 MDHEN and CDR2 SYDVKM come from the germline V gene. The CDR3 runs to 12 residues. The germline V and J ends were trimmed by 5 bases and 4 bases, with 5 bases remaining between them. The CDR3 nucleotides read TGTGCCAGCAGTACTCCCACCGGGGAGCTGTTTTTT. It is translated as CASSTPTGELFF.

This chain connects TRBV30 to TRBJ1-3; D is uncertain. From germline, CDR1 is GTSNPN and CDR2 SVGIG (reference sequence). V lost 2 bases and J lost 0, with 5 bases in between. The CDR3 consists of 13 residues. The DNA for the CDR3 is TGTGCCTGGAGTACCCACTCTGGAAACACCATATATTTT. Translation gives CAWSTHSGNTIYF.

The rearrangement joins TRBV5-1 to TRBJ2-7; weak D call: TRBD2 (5 bases). V lost 0 bases, J lost 3 bases, and 22 bases lay in between. CDR1 and CDR2 (germline): SGHRS, YFSETQ. This CDR3 is 18 amino acids long. The CDR3 protein is CASSLAGSGIASGYEQYF. Here the CDR3 DNA reads TGCGCCAGCAGCTTGGCCGGAAGCGGCATCGCCTCGGGCTACGAGCAGTACTTC.

The chain recombines TRBV30 with TRBJ1-4; D perhaps matches TRBD1 (5 bases). In germline, CDR1 is GTSNPN, CDR2 SVGIG (reference sequence). Trimming removed 5 bases at V and 10 bases at J, with 14 bases between. The CDR3 is made up of 12 amino acids. DNA of the CDR3: TGTGCCTGGGAACCAGGGAGGGGAAAACTGTTTTTT. Translated, it gives CAWEPGRGKLFF. Complete variable domain (other parts from reference TRBV30 and TRBJ1-4): SQTIHQWPATLVQPVGSPLSLECTVEGTSNPNLYWYRQAAGRGLQLLFYSVGIGQISSEVPQNLSASRPQDRQFILSSKKLLLSDSGFYLCAWEPGRGKLFFGSGTQLSVL.

CDR3 in amino acids: CASSLYRQPQHF. The CDR3 coding sequence is TGTGCCAGCAGTTTATACAGGCAGCCCCAGCATTTT. The chain uses TRBV28 and TRBJ1-5; a weak D match, TRBD1 (5 bases). Deletions cut 1 base from V and 7 bases from J, with 5 bases between. The V gene's germline CDR1 is MDHEN and CDR2 SYDVKM. The CDR3 loop spans 12 amino acids.

The chain has TRBV5-1 and TRBJ2-3, with TRBD2 identical over 9 bases. The length of the CDR3 is 15 residues. Germline CDR1 SGHRS, CDR2 YFSETQ. J was trimmed by 7 bases and V by 4 bases; bases with no gene match: 10. DNA for the CDR3: TGCGCCAGCAGCCCCCCAGGGCGGGAGGGGTATACGCAGTATTTT. As protein: CASSPPGREGYTQYF.

The chain couples TRBV4-1 to TRBJ2-1; 13 bases map to TRBD2. The CDR3 loop spans 18 amino acids. Germline assignment: CDR1 MGHRA and CDR2 YSYEKL. J was trimmed by 1 base and V by 4 bases; bases with no gene match: 7. CDR3 amino acids: CASSPRRTSGRSYNEQFF. CDR3 coding DNA: TGCGCCAGCAGCCCCCGTCGGACTAGCGGGAGATCCTACAATGAGCAGTTCTTC.

Here the CDR3 reads CAGKPSGASTDTQYF. CDR3 nucleotide sequence: TGCGCCGGCAAACCTAGCGGGGCTAGCACAGATACGCAGTATTTT. The J gene is TRBJ2-3, the V gene TRBV5-1; the match to TRBD2 covers 9 bases. Per germline, CDR1 SGHRS and CDR2 YFSETQ. This CDR3 spans 15 amino acids. The trim removed 10 bases at V and 0 bases at J, leaving 9 bases unmatched.

The V call is TRBV6-1, the J call TRBJ1-5, with TRBD1 as a possible D gene (6 bases). The CDR3 contains 13 residues. The germline V gene encodes CDR1 MNHNS and CDR2 SASEGT. The germline V and J ends were trimmed by 10 bases and 4 bases, with 14 bases remaining between them. CDR3 bases: TGTGCCATACGACAGGCGGGAAATCAGCCCCAGCATTTT. Translated, it gives CAIRQAGNQPQHF.